This record concerns one T cell receptor beta chain sequence. As yet, its antigen is unknown. Individually, cDNA molecules had unique molecular identifiers attached to them. TCRdb re-called the 5' RACE reads with MiXCR, one entry per CDR3 protein. The sample lists under 70,000 distinct CDR3 sequences, roughly 13% seen once, with approximately 10% in the top ten. This record belongs to a study of early T cells in non-severe SARS-CoV-2 infection. Study-level background: Sequenced bulk RNA came from whole blood that was unsorted, and chains were unpaired. General observations from the study: The study's VDJdb matching favored anti-spike CD8 responses and missed private and CD4 specificities.

Per germline, CDR1 MNHEY and CDR2 SVGEGT. This CDR3 region has 15 residues. Trimming at V came to 6 bases and at J to 5 bases, leaving 11 bases not matched to a gene. Sequencing was carried out using whole blood. This TCR was sampled from an adult who was a healthcare worker with PCR-confirmed SARS-CoV-2 infection or an uninfected control (not recorded which). This chain joins TRBV6-2 or TRBV6-3 and TRBJ1-1, with 8 bases that match TRBD1. Written as DNA, the CDR3 is TGTGCCAGCAGACGGACAGGGAGAGTGGAGACTGAAGCTTTCTTT. It translates to CASRRTGRVETEAFF.